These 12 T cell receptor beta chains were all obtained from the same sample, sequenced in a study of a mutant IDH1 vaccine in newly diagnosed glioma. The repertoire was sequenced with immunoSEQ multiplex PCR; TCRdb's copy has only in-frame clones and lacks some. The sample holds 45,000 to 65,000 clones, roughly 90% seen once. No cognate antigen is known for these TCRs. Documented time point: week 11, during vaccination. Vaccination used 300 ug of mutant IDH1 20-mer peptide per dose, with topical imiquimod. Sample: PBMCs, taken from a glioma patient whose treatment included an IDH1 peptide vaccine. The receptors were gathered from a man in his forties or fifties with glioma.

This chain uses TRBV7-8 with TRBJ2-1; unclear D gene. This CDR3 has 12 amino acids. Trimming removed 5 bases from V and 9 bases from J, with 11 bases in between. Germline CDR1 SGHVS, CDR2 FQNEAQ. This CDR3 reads CASSRTSGEQFF. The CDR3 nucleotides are TGTGCCAGCAGCCGTACCTCGGGTGAGCAGTTCTTC.

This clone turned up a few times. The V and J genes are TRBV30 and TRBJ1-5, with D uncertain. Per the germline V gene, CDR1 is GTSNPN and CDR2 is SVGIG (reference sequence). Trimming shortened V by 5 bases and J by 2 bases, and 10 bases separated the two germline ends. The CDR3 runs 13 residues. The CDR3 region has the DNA TGTGCCTGGCAGCGGAGCGGCAATCAGCCCCAGCATTTT. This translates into CAWQRSGNQPQHF.

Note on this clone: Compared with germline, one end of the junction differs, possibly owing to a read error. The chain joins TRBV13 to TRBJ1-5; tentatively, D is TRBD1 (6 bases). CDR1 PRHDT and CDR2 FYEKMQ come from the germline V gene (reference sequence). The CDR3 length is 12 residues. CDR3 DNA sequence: TGTGCCAGCAGCTTATCCCAGGGGCCCCCTCTTTTT. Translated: CASSLSQGPPLF.

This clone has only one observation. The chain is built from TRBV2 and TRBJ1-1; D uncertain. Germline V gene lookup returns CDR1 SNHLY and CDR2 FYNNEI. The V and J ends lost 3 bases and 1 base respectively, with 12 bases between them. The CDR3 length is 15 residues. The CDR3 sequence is CASSENPGPNTEAFF. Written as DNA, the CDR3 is TGTGCCAGCAGTGAGAACCCAGGACCGAACACTGAAGCTTTCTTT.

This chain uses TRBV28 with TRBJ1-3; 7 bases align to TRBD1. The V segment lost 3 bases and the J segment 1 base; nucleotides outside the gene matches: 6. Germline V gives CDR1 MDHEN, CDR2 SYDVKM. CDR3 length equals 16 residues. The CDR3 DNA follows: TGTGCCAGCAGTTTTCGGGGGACAGTTTCTGGAAACACCATATATTTT. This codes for CASSFRGTVSGNTIYF.

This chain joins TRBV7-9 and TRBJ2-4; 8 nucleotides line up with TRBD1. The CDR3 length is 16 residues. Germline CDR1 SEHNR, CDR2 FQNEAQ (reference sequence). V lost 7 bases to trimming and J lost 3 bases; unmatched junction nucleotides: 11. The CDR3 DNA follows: TGTGCCAGCACCACCAACCAGGGACAGGACAAAAACATTCAGTACTTC. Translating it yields CASTTNQGQDKNIQYF.

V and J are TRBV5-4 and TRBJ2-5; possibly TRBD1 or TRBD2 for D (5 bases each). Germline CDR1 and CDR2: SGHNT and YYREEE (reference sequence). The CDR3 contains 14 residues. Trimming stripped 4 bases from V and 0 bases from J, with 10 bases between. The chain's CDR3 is CASSHGTDQETQYF. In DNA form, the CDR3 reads TGTGCCAGCAGCCACGGGACGGACCAAGAGACCCAGTACTTC.

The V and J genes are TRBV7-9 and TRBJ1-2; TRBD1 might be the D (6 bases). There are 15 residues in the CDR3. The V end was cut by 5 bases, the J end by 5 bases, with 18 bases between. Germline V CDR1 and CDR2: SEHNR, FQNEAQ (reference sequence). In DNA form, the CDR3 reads TGTGCCAGCAGCCCTGATGGGGGCGGTGCGTATGGCTACACCTTC. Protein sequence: CASSPDGGGAYGYTF.

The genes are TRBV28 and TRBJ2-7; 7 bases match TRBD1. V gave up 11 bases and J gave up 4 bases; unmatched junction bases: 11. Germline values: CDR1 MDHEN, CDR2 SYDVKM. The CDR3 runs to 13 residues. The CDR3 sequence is CAYSTGKGYEQYF. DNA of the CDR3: TGTGCCTACTCGACAGGGAAAGGATACGAGCAGTACTTC.

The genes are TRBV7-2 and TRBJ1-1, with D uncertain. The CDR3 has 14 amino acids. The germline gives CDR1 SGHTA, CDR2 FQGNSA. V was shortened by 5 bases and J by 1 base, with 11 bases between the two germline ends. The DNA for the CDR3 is TGTGCCAGCAGCGCCCGAGGAGGGAACACTGAAGCTTTCTTT. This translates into CASSARGGNTEAFF.

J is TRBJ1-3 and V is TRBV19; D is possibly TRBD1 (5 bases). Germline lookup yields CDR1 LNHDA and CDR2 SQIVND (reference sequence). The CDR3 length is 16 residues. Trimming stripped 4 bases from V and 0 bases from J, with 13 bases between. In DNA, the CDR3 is TGTGCCAGTAGTACAAAGGGACGGAGCTCTGGAAACACCATATATTTT. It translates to CASSTKGRSSGNTIYF.

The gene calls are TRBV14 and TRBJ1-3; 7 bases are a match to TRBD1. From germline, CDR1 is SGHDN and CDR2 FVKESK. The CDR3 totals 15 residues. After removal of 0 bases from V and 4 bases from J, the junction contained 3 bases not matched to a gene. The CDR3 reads CASSQDNRGGNTIYF. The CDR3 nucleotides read TGTGCCAGCAGCCAAGATAACAGGGGAGGAAACACCATATATTTT.